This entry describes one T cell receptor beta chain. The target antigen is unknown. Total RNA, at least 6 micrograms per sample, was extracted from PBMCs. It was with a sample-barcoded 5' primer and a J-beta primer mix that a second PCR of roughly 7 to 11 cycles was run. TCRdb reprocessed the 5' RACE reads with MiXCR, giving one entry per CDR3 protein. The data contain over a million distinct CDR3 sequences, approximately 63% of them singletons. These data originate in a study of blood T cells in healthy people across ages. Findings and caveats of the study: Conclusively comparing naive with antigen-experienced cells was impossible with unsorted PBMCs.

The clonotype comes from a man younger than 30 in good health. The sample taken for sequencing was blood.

DNA of the CDR3: TGTGCCAGCAGAATTTCCGCAGGGGGCCTGTACGAGCAGTACTTC. Encoded protein: CASRISAGGLYEQYF. V gene TRBV27 combines with J gene TRBJ2-4; 8 bases align to TRBD1. The J call could be wrong; TRBJ2-7 is a better fit for the DNA end. CDR1 is MNHEY, CDR2 SMNVEV, per germline (reference sequence). The CDR3 has 15 amino acids.